The 17 T cell receptor beta chains below were found in one sample sequenced in a study of CD8+CD57+ T cells in acquired aplastic anemia. The template used for profiling TCR beta VDJ and CDR3 was genomic DNA. Via MiXCR, TCRdb re-called the reads, giving one row per CDR3 protein. The data show fewer than 70,000 distinct CDR3 sequences, with around half seen just once and about 8.3% held by the top ten. Sequenced material: sorted CD4+, CD8+, or CD8+CD57+ T cells (not recorded which) from PBMCs. These receptors originate from a human donor in good health, serving as a control.

This chain uses TRBV7-9 with TRBJ2-2; possible D gene TRBD1, 5 bases. The CDR3 is made up of 15 amino acids. V was pared by 9 bases and J by 4 bases, with 18 bases between. The V gene's germline CDR1 is SEHNR and CDR2 FQNEAQ (reference sequence). As DNA, the CDR3 is TGTGCCAGTAGCCTGATACAGGCTACCACCGGGGAGCTGTTTTTT. This codes for CASSLIQATTGELFF.

This clonotype was seen many times. The chain links TRBV27 to TRBJ2-5; TRBD2 matches at 9 bases. CDR1 is MNHEY and CDR2 is SMNVEV in the germline V gene (reference sequence). After removal of 6 bases from V and 2 bases from J, the junction contained 10 bases not matched to a gene. The CDR3 is made up of 16 amino acids. The chain's CDR3 is CASSPYLTSGQETQYF. The DNA of the CDR3 is TGTGCCAGCAGCCCTTACCTGACTAGCGGTCAAGAGACCCAGTACTTC.

The V and J genes are TRBV15 and TRBJ1-1; weak D call: TRBD1 (5 bases). Trimming pared 1 base from V and 1 base from J, leaving 10 bases between. The CDR3 covers 15 residues. In germline, CDR1 is LNHNV, CDR2 YYDKDF (reference sequence). In DNA form, the CDR3 reads TGTGCCACCAGCAGAGTCGGGGGTTCGAACACTGAAGCTTTCTTT. Translated, it gives CATSRVGGSNTEAFF.

The rearrangement links TRBV2 to TRBJ1-2; D perhaps matches TRBD1 (6 bases). The V gene's germline CDR1 is SNHLY and CDR2 FYNNEI. This CDR3 region has 14 residues. The V gene lost 7 bases and the J gene lost 4 bases, with 16 bases spanning the gap. CDR3 nucleotides: TGTGCCAGCACGAGGGGAGGGGACATCTATGGCTACACCTTC. This gives the protein CASTRGGDIYGYTF.

The CDR3 reads CATSVDSGGPEQFF. CDR3 coding DNA: TGTGCCACCAGCGTCGATTCGGGGGGACCTGAGCAGTTCTTC. The V and J genes are TRBV15 and TRBJ2-1; 7 nucleotides match TRBD2. The V segment lost 5 bases and the J segment 9 bases; nucleotides outside the gene matches: 10. Germline assignment: CDR1 LNHNV and CDR2 YYDKDF (reference sequence). This CDR3 is 14 amino acids long.

The chain carries TRBV20-1 and TRBJ1-4; D gene ambiguous. CDR1 and CDR2 from the germline V gene are DFQATT and SNEGSKA (reference sequence). V was pared by 8 bases and J by 12 bases, with 22 bases between. The CDR3 has 13 amino acids. CDR3 loop: CSSSPLNAPELFF. The DNA of the CDR3 is TGCAGTTCTTCACCCCTTAATGCGCCCGAACTGTTTTTT.

The chain combines TRBV2 with TRBJ2-3; D is ambiguous. Germline assignment: CDR1 SNHLY and CDR2 FYNNEI. V was pared by 4 bases and J by 2 bases, with 7 bases between. The CDR3 has 13 amino acids. CDR3 protein: CASSAPNTDTQYF. CDR3 sequence (DNA): TGTGCCAGCAGTGCTCCCAACACAGATACGCAGTATTTT.

This clonotype has ten or more counts. V gene TRBV4-1 combines with J gene TRBJ2-1; D unresolved. CDR3 length: 16 amino acids. Between the trimmed V and J ends, which lost 4 bases and 5 bases, there was a span of 18 bases. Looked up from germline, CDR1 is MGHRA and CDR2 is YSYEKL. The CDR3 region has the DNA TGCGCCAGCAGCCGAGGCGGCCTCGGCAGTAACAATGAGCAGTTCTTC. This encodes CASSRGGLGSNNEQFF.

The V and J genes are TRBV15 and TRBJ2-5; D perhaps matches TRBD1 (5 bases). Trimming removed 0 bases at V and 1 base at J, with 6 bases between. The CDR3 has 14 residues. Germline CDR1 LNHNV, CDR2 YYDKDF (reference sequence). CDR3 loop: CATSRDRVQETQYF. The CDR3 DNA follows: TGTGCCACCAGCAGAGACAGGGTCCAAGAGACCCAGTACTTC.

The V gene is TRBV29-1, the J gene TRBJ1-2, with a weak D call TRBD1 (5 bases). The CDR3 is 13 amino acids. V gave up 4 bases and J gave up 4 bases, with 13 bases separating them. Germline V CDR1 and CDR2: SQVTM, ANQGSEA. In DNA form, the CDR3 reads TGCAGCGTTGTCGAGGTGGGACCCTATGGCTACACCTTC. Protein: CSVVEVGPYGYTF.

Many counts were recorded for this clonotype. The rearrangement joins TRBV20-1 to TRBJ1-3; D gene ambiguous. Germline V lookup: CDR1 DFQATT, CDR2 SNEGSKA (reference sequence). The CDR3 sequence is 17 residues long. Trimming left V 0 bases short and J 0 bases short, with 15 bases between. The CDR3 reads CSARDFPDTRSGNTIYF. The CDR3 bases are TGCAGTGCTAGAGATTTCCCCGACACGCGCTCTGGAAACACCATATATTTT.

This clonotype was seen ten or more times. The chain combines TRBV7-9 with TRBJ2-7; 8 bases align to TRBD2. Germline values: CDR1 SEHNR, CDR2 FQNEAQ (reference sequence). V gave up 11 bases and J gave up 4 bases; unmatched junction bases: 22. This CDR3 spans 17 amino acids. DNA of the CDR3: TGTGCCGCCCAATATCCGGCGGCGGGAGGAAGCAATTACGAGCAGTACTTC. The encoded protein is CAAQYPAAGGSNYEQYF.

This clonotype was seen only once. The rearrangement links TRBV10-3 to TRBJ2-7; 8 positions agree with TRBD2. The germline CDR1 and CDR2 sequences are ENHRY and SYGVKD. The CDR3 totals 13 residues. V was pared by 5 bases and J by 6 bases, with 6 bases of the junction left unmatched. The CDR3: CAISWSGGGEQYF. The DNA of the CDR3 is TGTGCCATCAGTTGGAGCGGGGGTGGCGAGCAGTACTTC.

The chain employs TRBV29-1 and TRBJ1-2, with 10 bases matching TRBD1. The length of the CDR3 is 13 residues. From germline, CDR1 is SQVTM and CDR2 ANQGSEA. V dropped 5 bases and J dropped 6; count of bases not matched to a gene: 6. This CDR3 is CSVPTGGEDGYTF. Written as DNA, the CDR3 is TGCAGCGTTCCGACAGGGGGCGAGGATGGCTACACCTTC.

This clonotype showed up many times. V and J are TRBV19 and TRBJ1-1; no clear D gene. The germline V gene has CDR1 LNHDA and CDR2 SQIVND (reference sequence). Trimming removed 6 bases at V and 2 bases at J, with 13 bases between. The CDR3 loop spans 14 amino acids. CDR3 bases: TGTGCCAGTAGCCGACCCTCTTTTAACACTGAAGCTTTCTTT. Its translation: CASSRPSFNTEAFF.

This chain links TRBV15 with TRBJ2-3; tentatively, D is TRBD1 (5 bases). CDR1 LNHNV and CDR2 YYDKDF come from the germline V gene (reference sequence). Trimming left V 0 bases short and J 3 bases short, with 10 bases between. The CDR3 is 15 amino acids. CDR3 nucleotide sequence: TGTGCCACCAGCAGAGACCCGCGACAGACAGATACGCAGTATTTT. Protein sequence: CATSRDPRQTDTQYF.

This clonotype was seen at least ten times. This sequence joins TRBV4-1 and TRBJ2-3, with 8 bases aligning to TRBD2. The germline V gene encodes CDR1 MGHRA and CDR2 YSYEKL. V dropped 2 bases and J dropped 1; count of bases not matched to a gene: 5. There are 16 residues in the CDR3. CDR3 sequence (DNA): TGCGCCAGCAGCCAAACGGGGGGGGCCGGCACAGATACGCAGTATTTT. Translating gives CASSQTGGAGTDTQYF.